Sequencing of this TCR beta chain was carried out in a study of T cell responses to AZD1222 COVID-19 vaccine. The CDR3 covers 20 residues. Trimming left V 0 bases short and J 0 bases short, with 24 bases between. In germline, CDR1 is SGHNT, CDR2 YYREEE (reference sequence). Sequencing used immunoSEQ multiplex PCR; TCRdb keeps in-frame clones, though not all of them. This sample has around 94,000 clones, with roughly 88% found just once. Study results and caveats: The sample set comprised mostly white British donors with more females, and clonal diversity was possibly underestimated. After two AZD1222 doses, spike-specific TCR breadth and depth rose versus day 0.

In regard to this clone: What it recognizes is unknown.

This receptor was identified in an adult in good health. The starting material was peripheral blood, obtained on day 0 of AZD1222 vaccination. The V call is TRBV5-4, the J call TRBJ1-1, with D possibly matching TRBD1 (5 bases). CDR3 in DNA: TGTGCCAGCAGCTTGGCGAGGCCCGGGACCCCACCGAACCTGAACACTGAAGCTTTCTTT. Translation: CASSLARPGTPPNLNTEAFF.